This TCR beta chain was identified during a study of CD8 T cells in Susac syndrome. Reverse transcription of 0.5 to 1 ug RNA was performed with random hexamers. One entry per CDR3 protein results from TCRdb running MiXCR on the immunoSEQ multiplex PCR reads. Seen here are around 270,000 distinct CDR3 sequences, approximately 91% observed once, and the top ten hold around 0.18%. Sequencing of TCR beta was undertaken in CD8+ and CD4+ T cells derived from blood. CDR1 SEHNR and CDR2 FQNEAQ come from the germline V gene (reference sequence). Trimming removed 5 bases from V and 0 bases from J, with 13 bases in between. This CDR3 spans 15 amino acids.

The TCR comes from a human donor with multiple sclerosis. The rearrangement links TRBV7-9 to TRBJ1-2; D is perhaps TRBD1 (6 bases). Sequencing was carried out using CD8+ T cells from PBMCs. The CDR3 here is CASSAGHPSNYGYTF. For the CDR3, the DNA is TGTGCCAGCAGCGCGGGACACCCCTCTAACTATGGCTACACCTTC.